The TCR beta chain described here comes from a study of T cell repertoires in cytomegalovirus infection. Study background: Evidence of both CMV infection and a matching HLA type came from public TCR beta signatures. Study results and caveats: HLA-C-restricted CMV clonotypes gave the most frequent clonotype in two of eight donors.

One entry per CDR3 protein results from TCRdb running MiXCR on the reads. This sample yields about 260,000 distinct CDR3 sequences, of which roughly 15% are seen a single time; 8.5% to 9% belongs to the top ten. This CDR3 is 14 amino acids long. The V gene's germline CDR1 is SGHDT and CDR2 YYEEEE. Deletions cut 4 bases from V and 2 bases from J, with 12 bases between. This clonotype has a handful of counts. Its antigen is undetermined. This clonotype was sampled from a human donor in good health (CMV status not recorded). Some clones in this sample may be carry-over from other donors' samples. Specimen: PBMCs. The chain links TRBV5-6 to TRBJ2-5, with a tentative D call TRBD1 (6 bases). The CDR3 nucleotides read TGTGCCAGCAGCCCGTCACAGGGACAAGAGACCCAGTACTTC. Its translation is CASSPSQGQETQYF.